The T cell receptor (beta chain) described here comes from a study of blood T cell repertoires in COVID-19. Whole-study context: Samples representing acute and convalescent COVID-19 were sourced from the United States, Italy and Spain.

The repertoire was sequenced with immunoSEQ multiplex PCR; TCRdb's copy has only in-frame clones and lacks some. The table lists about 200,000 clones, 88% of them singletons. This CDR3 spans 16 amino acids. V shed 4 bases, J shed 6 bases, and the junction held 7 bases outside the gene matches. Germline values: CDR1 MGHRA, CDR2 YSYEKL. The chain is built from TRBV4-1 and TRBJ1-6, with 9 nucleotides matching TRBD1. Material for sequencing was peripheral blood. This TCR was recovered from a man aged 18 to 30 with active or convalescent COVID-19. The CDR3 bases are TGCGCCAGCAGCCTACCACAGGGGGCGGGTAATTCACCCCTCCACTTT. Amino acid sequence: CASSLPQGAGNSPLHF.